Listed here are 11 T cell receptor beta chains from one sample, sequenced in a study of blood T cell repertoires in COVID-19. Libraries were prepared by immunoSEQ multiplex PCR; TCRdb keeps only in-frame clonotypes and omits some of them. The data show 150,000 to 200,000 clones, 70% to 90% seen once. Sequencing was done on a sample of peripheral blood. These receptor sequences come from a man aged 18 to 30 who had recovered from COVID-19.

The genes are TRBV9 and TRBJ2-1, with 9 nucleotides matching TRBD2. With V trimmed by 4 bases and J by 8 bases, 13 bases remained unmatched. Germline V gene sequence: CDR1 SGDLS, CDR2 YYNGEE. This CDR3 comprises 16 residues. CDR3 sequence reads: CASSPVLAGGPDEQFF. As DNA, the CDR3 is TGTGCCAGCAGCCCCGTACTGGCGGGAGGGCCGGATGAGCAGTTCTTC.

This chain joins TRBV6-5 and TRBJ1-5; the D gene is possibly TRBD1 (6 bases). The CDR3 runs 14 residues. Germline CDR1 is MNHEY and CDR2 is SVGAGI. The V and J ends lost 4 bases and 4 bases respectively, with 11 bases between them. The CDR3 DNA follows: TGTGCCAGCAGTTTGGACAGATTGAATCAGCCCCAGCATTTT. This translates into CASSLDRLNQPQHF.

By sample fraction, this clone is medium-sized. The chain is built from TRBV27 and TRBJ2-7; perhaps TRBD2 as D (5 bases). The CDR3 extends over 15 amino acids. Germline V CDR1 and CDR2: MNHEY, SMNVEV (reference sequence). V lost 2 bases and J 3 bases, leaving 14 bases between the germline ends. The DNA for the CDR3 is TGTGCCAGCAGTTTAGCTAGCAGGCCTAACTACGAGCAGTACTTC. Encoded protein: CASSLASRPNYEQYF.

The rearrangement links TRBV6-2 or TRBV6-3 to TRBJ2-1; the match to TRBD2 covers 9 bases. The CDR3 extends over 16 amino acids. CDR1 is MNHEY, CDR2 SVGEGT, per germline. The V segment lost 0 bases and the J segment 4 bases; nucleotides outside the gene matches: 4. The CDR3 here is CASSYSVTSGYNEQFF. The DNA for the CDR3 is TGTGCCAGCAGTTACTCGGTGACTAGCGGATACAATGAGCAGTTCTTC.

This clone was observed a single time. The chain recombines TRBV6-7 with TRBJ1-4, with D unresolved. TRBV6-7 is marked as an open reading frame, function uncertain. This CDR3 region has 13 residues. Deletions cut 6 bases from V and 10 bases from J, with 15 bases between. For the CDR3, the DNA is TGTGCCAGCAGCGGGAGGGTTAAGGTAAAACTGTTTTTT. Translating gives CASSGRVKVKLFF.

V is TRBV24-1 and J is TRBJ2-5, with TRBD1 as a possible D gene (6 bases). The V end lost 3 bases, the J end lost 9 bases, and 13 bases lay between the germline ends. Germline V lookup: CDR1 KGHDR, CDR2 SFDVKD. This CDR3 spans 13 amino acids. This CDR3 is CATSDGQLAAQYF. DNA for the CDR3: TGTGCCACCAGTGATGGACAGTTAGCAGCCCAGTACTTC.

The chain combines TRBV7-9 with TRBJ2-7; D remains ambiguous. Trimming left V 3 bases short and J 5 bases short, with 11 bases between. The CDR3 spans 13 residues. The germline V gene encodes CDR1 SEHNR and CDR2 FQNEAQ (reference sequence). The chain's CDR3 is CASSFRPRDEQYF. CDR3 sequence (DNA): TGTGCCAGCAGCTTTAGGCCTCGGGACGAGCAGTACTTC.

This chain joins TRBV7-2 and TRBJ1-1, with unresolved D. The germline CDR1 and CDR2 sequences are SGHTA and FQGNSA. The CDR3 is made up of 14 amino acids. Trimming removed 1 base at V and 1 base at J, with 7 bases between. CDR3 in amino acids: CASSLGATNTEAFF. The CDR3 bases are TGTGCCAGCAGCTTAGGGGCAACGAACACTGAAGCTTTCTTT.

V and J are TRBV6-2 or TRBV6-3 and TRBJ2-3, with 7 positions matching TRBD2. Germline-derived CDR1 and CDR2 are MNHEY and SVGEGT. The CDR3 spans 14 residues. J was trimmed by 2 bases and V by 5 bases; bases with no gene match: 4. The CDR3 region has the DNA TGTGCCAGCAGTCCGGGACTAACCACAGATACGCAGTATTTT. The encoded protein is CASSPGLTTDTQYF.

The V gene is TRBV7-6, the J gene TRBJ2-7, with 7 bases aligning to TRBD1. Germline lookup yields CDR1 SGHVS and CDR2 FNYEAQ. The CDR3 is 17 amino acids. V was pared by 1 base and J by 4 bases, with 13 bases of the junction left unmatched. Written as DNA, the CDR3 is TGTGCCAGCAGCTTAGGTACAGGGGTTGCTGATTCTTACGAGCAGTACTTC. This encodes CASSLGTGVADSYEQYF. The full variable domain, completed using reference TRBV7-6 and TRBJ2-7, is GAGVSQSPRYKVTKRGQDVALRCDPISGHVSLYWYRQALGQGPEFLTYFNYEAQQDKSGLPNDRFSAERPEGSISTLTIQRTEQRDSAMYRCASSLGTGVADSYEQYFGPGTRLTVT.

The count of this clone is one. The chain uses TRBV25-1 and TRBJ2-1; 9 nucleotides align to TRBD2. The trim removed 6 bases at V and 8 bases at J, leaving 14 bases unmatched. There are 16 residues in the CDR3. Germline V gives CDR1 MGHDK, CDR2 SYGVNS. CDR3 sequence: CASSSHSGTSPDEQFF. The CDR3 DNA is TGTGCCAGCAGCTCCCACTCCGGGACTAGCCCTGATGAGCAGTTCTTC.